The 2 T cell receptor beta chains below come from one sample, sequenced in a study of cytomegalovirus exposure and HLA in healthy donors. 13 Jbeta primers and 60 Vbeta primers were used for the PCR. Here immunoSEQ multiplex PCR was the method, and the copy in TCRdb shows in-frame clones only, minus some. The data hold some 150,000 clones, with approximately 79% observed a single time. The specimen was PBMCs. The receptors stem from a man aged 18 to 29 in good health and CMV-seropositive.

CDR3 sequence (DNA): TGCGCCAGCAGCCAAACAGGACAGGGCCTCTCCTACGAGCAGTACTTC. Translation gives CASSQTGQGLSYEQYF. The rearrangement uses TRBV4-1 and TRBJ2-7, with 8 bases matching TRBD1. CDR3 length: 16 residues. Germline V gene sequence: CDR1 MGHRA, CDR2 YSYEKL. The J segment lost 0 bases and the V segment lost 2 bases, leaving 6 bases of the junction unmatched.

This chain joins TRBV23-1 and TRBJ1-4; TRBD1 matches 9 bases. TRBV23-1 is an ORF for which the function is uncertain. There are 17 residues in the CDR3. V lost 1 base and J lost 5; bases outside the gene matches: 8. The CDR3 reads CASSQWPGTGRNEKLFF. The DNA for the CDR3 is TGCGCCAGCAGTCAATGGCCGGGGACAGGGAGGAATGAAAAACTGTTTTTT.